The 25 T cell receptor beta chains listed next were all sequenced from one sample in a study of T cell responses to AZD1222 COVID-19 vaccine (dated by TCRdb to about 2021). Libraries came from the immunoSEQ multiplex PCR assay. The table comes from immuneACCESS by way of TCRdb, which keeps in-frame sequences with V and J called. Part of the clones is missing from these tables; in studies checked, under half for an unresolved V gene and the rest for unknown reasons. The sample table holds approximately 100,000 clones, of which roughly nine tenths were seen once. 16% of the sample lies in the top ten. Interpreted using the paper, the time point label stands for: baseline before first vaccination. Here the sequenced sample was peripheral blood, taken on day 0 of AZD1222 vaccination. These TCRs come from an adult in good health.

The chain uses TRBV5-6 and TRBJ2-3; weak D call: TRBD2 (6 bases). The CDR3 extends over 14 amino acids. V was clipped by 3 bases and J by 5 bases, with 13 bases between them. Germline assignment: CDR1 SGHDT and CDR2 YYEEEE. The CDR3 spells CASSSDWGEDTQYF. DNA for the CDR3: TGTGCCAGCAGCTCCGACTGGGGGGAAGATACGCAGTATTTT.

This sequence joins TRBV19 and TRBJ2-2; D is unclear. Germline-derived CDR1 and CDR2 are LNHDA and SQIVND (reference sequence). Trimming took 4 bases from V and 2 from J, leaving 5 bases between them. The CDR3 length is 13 residues. CDR3 in DNA: TGTGCCAGTAGTACGGTAAACACCGGGGAGCTGTTTTTT. Residues: CASSTVNTGELFF.

J is TRBJ2-7 and V is TRBV5-1; 10 bases map to TRBD1. The V segment lost 5 bases and the J segment 3 bases; nucleotides outside the gene matches: 8. The germline V gene has CDR1 SGHRS and CDR2 YFSETQ. The CDR3 runs to 15 residues. DNA of the CDR3: TGCGCCAGCAGGCCGACAGGGGGCGACTACTACGAGCAGTACTTC. It is translated as CASRPTGGDYYEQYF.

This clone showed up just once. The chain employs TRBV7-9 and TRBJ1-2, with TRBD1 as a possible D gene (5 bases). Germline V gives CDR1 SEHNR, CDR2 FQNEAQ (reference sequence). With 8 bases removed from V and 4 bases from J, the gap between germline ends came to 17 bases. The CDR3 covers 14 residues. The CDR3: CASGPGIGTYGYTF. The DNA of the CDR3 is TGTGCCAGCGGCCCAGGGATCGGGACCTATGGCTACACCTTC.

CDR3: CASSRRLVEGNTIYF. DNA of the CDR3: TGTGCCAGCAGTCGCAGGCTGGTTGAAGGAAACACCATATATTTT. The chain has TRBV6-6 and TRBJ1-3; D remains unclear. With 5 bases removed from V and 4 bases from J, the gap between germline ends came to 15 bases. This CDR3 spans 15 amino acids. Germline CDR1 reads MNHNY; CDR2 reads SVGAGI (reference sequence).

The chain is built from TRBV6-1 and TRBJ1-2; no clear D. The CDR3 sequence is 12 residues long. Germline V gives CDR1 MNHNS, CDR2 SASEGT. V dropped 4 bases and J dropped 8 bases, with 11 bases sitting between them. This chain's CDR3 is CASSGMQKGYTF. CDR3 nucleotides: TGTGCCAGCAGTGGTATGCAGAAAGGCTACACCTTC.

This chain joins TRBV5-1 and TRBJ1-4; TRBD1 is a possible D gene (5 bases). The CDR3 has 16 amino acids. Trimming removed 0 bases at V and 7 bases at J, with 16 bases between. Per germline, CDR1 SGHRS and CDR2 YFSETQ. The CDR3 region has the DNA TGCGCCAGCAGCTTGGGGGACCCGCCGGGGGGTGAAAAACTGTTTTTT. Its translation: CASSLGDPPGGEKLFF.

This clone was seen just once. The CDR3 sequence: CASKPGASDTGELFF. Written as DNA, the CDR3 is TGCGCCAGCAAGCCAGGGGCGAGTGACACCGGGGAGCTGTTTTTT. The chain combines TRBV5-1 with TRBJ2-2; tentative D call: TRBD1 (6 bases). CDR1 SGHRS and CDR2 YFSETQ come from the germline V gene. The CDR3 runs 15 residues. The V end was cut by 6 bases, the J end by 3 bases, with 15 bases between.

This clone was detected once. The chain carries TRBV11-2 and TRBJ1-2; D remains ambiguous. Germline V lookup: CDR1 SGHAT, CDR2 FQNNGV. With 1 base removed from V and 10 bases from J, the gap between germline ends came to 13 bases. CDR3 length: 13 amino acids. As DNA, the CDR3 is TGTGCCAGCAGCTTAGTGGGCCCCGGAGACTACACCTTC. It yields the protein CASSLVGPGDYTF.

CDR3 residues: CASSLVGGVSYYGYTF. CDR3 sequence (DNA): TGTGCCAGCAGCTTAGTCGGGGGGGTTTCCTACTATGGCTACACCTTC. V gene TRBV7-2 combines with J gene TRBJ1-2; perhaps TRBD1 as D (5 bases). CDR3 length: 16 amino acids. Trimming pared 1 base from V and 3 bases from J, leaving 15 bases between. Germline CDR1 SGHTA, CDR2 FQGNSA. Complete variable domain (other parts from reference TRBV7-2 and TRBJ1-2): GAGVSQSPSNKVTEKGKDVELRCDPISGHTALYWYRQSLGQGLEFLIYFQGNSAPDKSGLPSDRFSAERTGGSVSTLTIQRTQQEDSAVYLCASSLVGGVSYYGYTFGSGTRLTVV.

This clone was counted once. This chain connects TRBV9 to TRBJ2-1; D not certain. Deletions cut 0 bases from V and 5 bases from J, with 3 bases between. CDR1 and CDR2 (germline): SGDLS, YYNGEE. CDR3 size: 12 residues. CDR3 region: CASSVANNEQFF. Here the CDR3 DNA reads TGTGCCAGCAGCGTAGCAAACAATGAGCAGTTCTTC. The variable domain in full, with the rest retrieved from reference TRBV9 and TRBJ2-1, is DSGVTQTPKHLITATGQRVTLRCSPRSGDLSVYWYQQSLDQGLQFLIQYYNGEERAKGNILERFSAQQFPDLHSELNLSSLELGDSALYFCASSVANNEQFFGPGTRLTVL.

The chain is built from TRBV23-1 and TRBJ1-6; D gene uncertain. TRBV23-1 has ORF status, its function being uncertain. CDR3 length equals 10 residues. Trimming cost V 6 bases and J 11 bases, with 5 bases left between them. This chain's CDR3 is CASRPPPLHF. The CDR3 DNA is TGCGCCAGCAGGCCCCCACCCCTCCACTTT.

The chain couples TRBV11-2 to TRBJ1-2; D unclear. CDR1 is SGHAT and CDR2 is FQNNGV in the germline V gene. CDR3 size: 16 residues. V was pared by 5 bases and J by 0 bases, with 16 bases between. CDR3 sequence (DNA): TGTGCCAGCAGCCCTCCCCGCAGCACAGCTAACTATGGCTACACCTTC. It yields the protein CASSPPRSTANYGYTF.

V is TRBV3-1 (or the pseudogene TRBV3-2) and J is TRBJ1-2; 7 positions agree with TRBD1. CDR1 is LGHDT and CDR2 is YNNKEL in the germline V gene (reference sequence). Trimming at V came to 4 bases and at J to 10 bases, leaving 6 bases not matched to a gene. This CDR3 contains 12 residues. The CDR3 loop reads CASSRGQDPYTF. The CDR3 bases are TGTGCCAGCAGCCGAGGACAGGACCCCTACACCTTC.

CDR3 bases: TGCAGTGCTAGTGTTCCCAGGGCGGACTACGAGCAGTACTTC. It encodes CSASVPRADYEQYF. The chain combines TRBV20-1 with TRBJ2-7; a possible D gene is TRBD1 (5 bases). Deletions cut 3 bases from V and 3 bases from J, with 15 bases between. Germline CDR1 and CDR2: DFQATT and SNEGSKA (reference sequence). The CDR3 has 14 amino acids.

The chain has TRBV18 and TRBJ1-2, with unresolved D. CDR3 length: 16 amino acids. Trimming removed 6 bases at V and 2 bases at J, with 19 bases between. The germline V gene has CDR1 KGHSH and CDR2 LQKENI. The chain's CDR3 is CASSRSTDAKNYGYTF. CDR3 DNA sequence: TGTGCCAGCTCGCGGTCGACGGACGCCAAAAACTATGGCTACACCTTC.

As concerns this clone: Other DNA sequences of this sample code for an identical CDR3. This chain connects TRBV5-4 to TRBJ2-3, with a tentative D call TRBD2 (5 bases). Between the trimmed V and J ends, which lost 2 bases and 0 bases, there was a span of 13 bases. The CDR3 runs 16 residues. Germline CDR1 reads SGHNT; CDR2 reads YYREEE (reference sequence). The chain's CDR3 is CASSLGARASTDTQYF. The CDR3 DNA reads TGTGCCAGCAGCTTAGGAGCGAGGGCTAGCACAGATACGCAGTATTTT.

The V gene is TRBV7-2, the J gene TRBJ1-4, with D possibly being TRBD1 (5 bases). Germline CDR1 reads SGHTA; CDR2 reads FQGNSA. The CDR3 sequence is 15 residues long. V was trimmed by 3 bases and J by 8 bases, leaving 16 bases between them. CDR3 amino acids: CASSFVSGSKEKLFF. CDR3 nucleotides: TGTGCCAGCAGCTTTGTTTCAGGGTCGAAGGAAAAACTGTTTTTT.

The chain employs TRBV12-3 or TRBV12-4 and TRBJ2-5; 7 bases align to TRBD2. The CDR3 loop spans 13 amino acids. After removal of 6 bases from V and 3 bases from J, the junction contained 4 bases not matched to a gene. DNA of the CDR3: TGTGCCAGCAGCAGGAGCGGGGAAGAGACCCAGTACTTC. Protein product: CASSRSGEETQYF.

V is TRBV28 and J is TRBJ1-2; 8 bases map to TRBD1. The V and J ends lost 6 bases and 8 bases, in that order; junction bases with no gene match: 11. The germline gives CDR1 MDHEN, CDR2 SYDVKM. The CDR3 totals 14 residues. CDR3 amino acids: CASSRRDRRVGYTF. CDR3 nucleotides: TGTGCCAGCAGCAGACGGGACAGGAGAGTGGGCTACACCTTC.

The CDR3 is CASSTRREGLYEQYF. CDR3 sequence (DNA): TGTGCCAGCAGCACCCGGCGGGAGGGCCTCTACGAGCAGTACTTC. V gene TRBV27 combines with J gene TRBJ2-7; TRBD2 matches 9 bases. The CDR3 contains 15 residues. Germline V lookup: CDR1 MNHEY, CDR2 SMNVEV (reference sequence). V trimming: 6 bases; J trimming: 3 bases; junction bases outside the gene matches: 9.

The chain's CDR3 is CASRTGAGANVLTF. In DNA form, the CDR3 reads TGTGCCAGCAGGACAGGGGCTGGGGCCAACGTCCTGACTTTC. This chain connects TRBV5-4 to TRBJ2-6; 8 nucleotides line up with TRBD1. This CDR3 spans 14 amino acids. With 5 bases clipped from V and 2 bases from J, the junction kept 0 bases outside the gene matches. Germline V gene sequence: CDR1 SGHNT, CDR2 YYREEE (reference sequence).

The chain recombines TRBV10-3 with TRBJ1-1; D gene ambiguous. Trimming took 6 bases from V and 1 from J, leaving 9 bases between them. This CDR3 comprises 13 residues. The germline V gene has CDR1 ENHRY and CDR2 SYGVKD. CDR3 sequence reads: CAIREDGNTEAFF. CDR3 coding DNA: TGTGCCATCAGGGAGGACGGGAACACTGAAGCTTTCTTT.

In DNA, the CDR3 is TGTGCCAGCAGCTTAGTGGGGGGGACGGGCACTGAAGCTTTCTTT. It is translated as CASSLVGGTGTEAFF. The chain joins TRBV11-2 to TRBJ1-1; tentative D call: TRBD1 (5 bases). CDR1 and CDR2 (germline): SGHAT, FQNNGV. V dropped 1 base and J dropped 4 bases, with 13 bases sitting between them. This CDR3 is built from 15 residues. Together with reference TRBV11-2 and TRBJ1-1, the CDR3 gives the full variable domain: EAGVAQSPRYKIIEKRQSVAFWCNPISGHATLYWYQQILGQGPKLLIQFQNNGVVDDSQLPKDRFSAERLKGVDSTLKIQPAKLEDSAVYLCASSLVGGTGTEAFFGQGTRLTVV.

The chain is built from TRBV7-8 and TRBJ1-1; TRBD1 might be the D (6 bases). Germline lookup yields CDR1 SGHVS and CDR2 FQNEAQ. V was trimmed by 5 bases and J by 1 base, leaving 11 bases between them. The length of the CDR3 is 14 residues. For the CDR3, the DNA is TGTGCCAGCAGCCCAGGGGAGTGGAACACTGAAGCTTTCTTT. Translating gives CASSPGEWNTEAFF.